This T cell receptor beta chain was sequenced in a study of T cells in localized non-small cell lung cancer. Comment on this clone: Its target is unknown.

The data were produced by immunoSEQ multiplex PCR, yet TCRdb's version contains in-frame clones alone and is incomplete. The data hold fewer than 50,000 clones, with around 83% observed a single time. CDR3 length: 18 amino acids. Germline V gene sequence: CDR1 SEHNR, CDR2 FQNEAQ (reference sequence). J gave up 2 bases and V 4 bases, and 17 bases lay outside the gene matches. Study-level points and caveats: Paired adjacent lung recovered a median approximately 57 of the top 100 tumor clones.

Sequencing used PBMCs, obtained before any cancer treatment. The chain has TRBV7-9 and TRBJ2-7; 7 nucleotides agree with TRBD1. This sequence originates from a man aged 40-75 years with stage II lung adenocarcinoma. The CDR3 sequence is CASSSTRVRDSTTYEQYF. The CDR3 nucleotides read TGTGCCAGCAGCTCCACCCGGGTCCGGGACAGTACAACCTACGAGCAGTACTTC. The variable domain in full, with the rest retrieved from reference TRBV7-9 and TRBJ2-7, is DTGVSQNPRHKITKRGQNVTFRCDPISEHNRLYWYRQTLGQGPEFLTYFQNEAQLEKSRLLSDRFSAERPKGSFSTLEIQRTEQGDSAMYLCASSSTRVRDSTTYEQYFGPGTRLTVT.